Following are 26 T cell receptor beta chains from one sample sequenced in a study of response to subunit inactivated influenza vaccine. TCRdb passed the RT-PCR reads through MiXCR, listing each CDR3 protein once. The sample consists of about 240,000 distinct CDR3 sequences, 10% to 15% of them appearing once. The sample here was non-naive T cells sorted from PBMCs, taken around 15 days before vaccination. The receptors here all came from a man aged 50-59 years who received an inactivated influenza vaccine.

This clonotype was found a few times. The V call is TRBV5-1, the J call TRBJ2-3; the D is unclear. Germline lookup yields CDR1 SGHRS and CDR2 YFSETQ. With 0 bases removed from V and 2 bases from J, the gap between germline ends came to 7 bases. CDR3 length: 14 amino acids. The CDR3 here is CASSLDPFTDTQYF. DNA for the CDR3: TGCGCCAGCAGCTTGGATCCCTTCACAGATACGCAGTATTTT.

This clonotype was observed many times. The V call is TRBV4-2, the J call TRBJ2-3, with a possible D match to TRBD1 (6 bases). From germline, CDR1 is LGHNA and CDR2 YNFKEQ. The CDR3 extends over 18 amino acids. V was cut by 2 bases and J by 0 bases, with 18 bases left in between. The CDR3, as DNA: TGTGCCAGCAGCCAATCACGACCGGGACACCTTAGCACAGATACGCAGTATTTT. Protein product: CASSQSRPGHLSTDTQYF.

This clonotype was seen only a few times. The chain has TRBV12-3 or TRBV12-4 and TRBJ2-3; 11 bases fit TRBD2. The CDR3 is 13 amino acids. With V trimmed by 6 bases and J by 5 bases, 1 base remained unmatched. The CDR3 here is CASRGLAVDTQYF. CDR3 nucleotides: TGTGCCAGCAGGGGACTAGCGGTAGATACGCAGTATTTT.

This clonotype showed up just a few times. V usage is TRBV4-3 and J usage is TRBJ2-5; 7 bases align to TRBD2. The CDR3 loop spans 14 amino acids. Trimming cost V 3 bases and J 9 bases; bases outside gene matches: 10. Germline CDR1 reads LGHNA; CDR2 reads YSLEER. CDR3 in DNA: TGCGCCAGCAGCCAGAACTTGGAACGGGGGGCCCAGTACTTC. Encoded protein: CASSQNLERGAQYF.

This clonotype has ten or more counts. The chain carries TRBV24-1 and TRBJ2-3; a possible D gene is TRBD2 (5 bases). Trimming took 5 bases from V and 1 from J, leaving 12 bases between them. This CDR3 comprises 15 residues. Per germline, CDR1 KGHDR and CDR2 SFDVKD. CDR3 sequence reads: CATSGLGAGTDTQYF. For the CDR3, the DNA is TGTGCCACCAGTGGGCTCGGAGCGGGCACAGATACGCAGTATTTT.

Many counts were recorded for this clonotype. V and J are TRBV20-1 and TRBJ2-4, with a tentative D call TRBD2 (5 bases). The CDR3 spans 14 residues. Trimming stripped 5 bases from V and 9 bases from J, with 20 bases between. Germline V CDR1 and CDR2: DFQATT, SNEGSKA (reference sequence). The CDR3 loop reads CSARRTDSGFIQYF. The CDR3 bases are TGCAGTGCTCGCCGTACTGACTCGGGATTCATTCAGTACTTC.

Comments on this clonotype: As the CDR3 is not closed by the conserved phenylalanine or tryptophan, this likely results from a read error. The chain's CDR3 is CASGPPGLAPNEQFL. CDR3 in DNA: TGTGCTAGTGGGCCACCGGGACTAGCACCCAATGAGCAGTTCTTG. The chain couples TRBV12-5 to TRBJ2-1, with 9 positions matching TRBD2. The CDR3 length is 15 residues. The germline CDR1 and CDR2 sequences are LGHNT and FRNRAP. The junction had 9 bases not matched to a gene; V was cut back by 6 bases and J by 6 bases.

Details on this clonotype: As the CDR3 is not closed by the conserved phenylalanine or tryptophan, this likely results from a read error. It is unclear where the CDR3 begins or ends on the DNA, so no DNA is shown, and the CDR3 is as TCRdb lists it. The gene calls are TRBV5-5 and TRBJ2-4. CDR1 is SGHKS and CDR2 is YYEKEE in the germline V gene (reference sequence). The CDR3 numbers 8 amino acids, ends counted. CDR3 residues: CASSLDNS.

This clonotype has more than one count but fewer than ten. This rearrangement joins TRBV10-3 to TRBJ2-2, with TRBD1 identical over 7 bases. The CDR3 has 17 amino acids. Germline lookup yields CDR1 ENHRY and CDR2 SYGVKD. V dropped 6 bases and J dropped 2; count of bases not matched to a gene: 12. CDR3 region: CAISPSGQQTNTGELFF. CDR3 DNA: TGTGCCATCAGCCCTTCGGGACAGCAAACTAACACCGGGGAGCTGTTTTTT.

This clonotype was counted between two and nine times. The J gene is TRBJ2-1, the V gene TRBV29-1; 10 bases are shared with TRBD1. Germline CDR1 reads SQVTM; CDR2 reads ANQGSEA. The V segment lost 7 bases and the J segment 10 bases; nucleotides outside the gene matches: 10. CDR3 length: 13 amino acids. CDR3 coding DNA: TGCAGCGCCCGACAGGGGGCACAGCGCGAGCAGTTCTTC. It codes for CSARQGAQREQFF.

The rearrangement links TRBV5-1 to TRBJ2-3; D may be TRBD2 (6 bases). The length of the CDR3 is 15 residues. Germline lookup yields CDR1 SGHRS and CDR2 YFSETQ. The V gene lost 1 base and the J gene lost 0 bases, with 9 bases spanning the gap. The CDR3 here is CASSLMGTSTDTQYF. CDR3 nucleotides: TGCGCCAGCAGCTTGATGGGGACTAGCACAGATACGCAGTATTTT.

This clonotype was seen only a few times. V usage is TRBV7-2 and J usage is TRBJ1-5, with TRBD1 identical over 9 bases. CDR1 and CDR2 (germline): SGHTA, FQGNSA. With V trimmed by 3 bases and J by 5 bases, 2 bases remained unmatched. CDR3 length equals 14 residues. CDR3 sequence reads: CASSLGTGHQPQHF. CDR3 coding DNA: TGTGCCAGCAGCTTGGGGACAGGGCATCAGCCCCAGCATTTT.

The chain has TRBV10-3 and TRBJ2-7; D assignment may be TRBD1 or TRBD2 (6 bases each). V was pared by 11 bases and J by 5 bases, with 16 bases between. The germline V gene has CDR1 ENHRY and CDR2 SYGVKD. This CDR3 comprises 12 residues. The CDR3: CASTRGPDEQYF. The DNA of the CDR3 is TGTGCCTCAACCCGGGGGCCAGACGAGCAGTACTTC.

This clonotype appeared many times. This sequence joins TRBV20-1 and TRBJ1-2; 7 positions agree with TRBD1. In germline, CDR1 is DFQATT, CDR2 SNEGSKA (reference sequence). This CDR3 contains 15 residues. V trimming: 0 bases; J trimming: 4 bases; junction bases outside the gene matches: 8. CDR3 amino acids: CSARDPRQGGYGYTF. CDR3 sequence (DNA): TGCAGTGCTAGAGATCCGAGACAGGGTGGCTATGGCTACACCTTC.

This clonotype came up a few times. The chain uses TRBV5-6 and TRBJ1-2, with D hard to call. Germline CDR1 reads SGHDT; CDR2 reads YYEEEE. V dropped 4 bases and J dropped 7 bases, with 17 bases sitting between them. The CDR3 covers 14 residues. The CDR3 DNA reads as TGTGCCAGCAGCCCATCCATGATAGTTGGTGGCTACACCTTC. Translated: CASSPSMIVGGYTF. Full variable domain (missing parts from reference TRBV5-6 and TRBJ1-2): DAGVTQSPTHLIKTRGQQVTLRCSPKSGHDTVSWYQQALGQGPQFIFQYYEEEERQRGNFPDRFSGHQFPNYSSELNVNALLLGDSALYLCASSPSMIVGGYTFGSGTRLTVV.

CDR3 loop: CASSQVASYEQYF. The CDR3 nucleotides read TGTGCCAGCAGCCAAGTTGCCAGCTACGAGCAGTACTTC. This chain uses TRBV4-2 with TRBJ2-7; no clear D. Germline lookup yields CDR1 LGHNA and CDR2 YNFKEQ. CDR3 length equals 13 residues. V was shortened by 1 base and J by 3 bases, with 7 bases between the two germline ends.

This clonotype was found many times. The CDR3 protein is CASSQGQGNEKLFF. DNA for the CDR3: TGTGCCAGCAGCCAGGGACAGGGGAACGAAAAACTGTTTTTT. The V gene is TRBV7-8, the J gene TRBJ1-4; 10 nucleotides line up with TRBD1. The CDR3 spans 14 residues. J lost 8 bases, V lost 5 bases, and 5 bases had no gene match. Germline values: CDR1 SGHVS, CDR2 FQNEAQ.

Note on this clonotype: This could be a read error, since a much larger clone is one nucleotide away. The CDR3 loop is CASSLDPVGETQYF. DNA for the CDR3: TGCGCCAGCAGCTTGGATCCAGTAGGAGAGACCCAGTACTTC. V gene TRBV5-1 combines with J gene TRBJ2-5; D is undetermined. The CDR3 is 14 residues long. Trimming left V 0 bases short and J 4 bases short, with 10 bases between. In germline, CDR1 is SGHRS, CDR2 YFSETQ.

A few counts support this clonotype. This chain uses TRBV20-1 with TRBJ2-1; 8 bases map to TRBD1. Unmatched junction bases numbered 6, after V lost 5 bases and J lost 0 bases. From germline, CDR1 is DFQATT and CDR2 SNEGSKA (reference sequence). CDR3 length equals 15 residues. CDR3 in DNA: TGCAGTGCTGGGACAGGTCCCTTCTCCTACAATGAGCAGTTCTTC. Protein: CSAGTGPFSYNEQFF.

This clonotype was observed at least ten times. V is TRBV12-3 or TRBV12-4 and J is TRBJ2-7; the D is unclear. This CDR3 is built from 11 residues. Deletions cut 5 bases from V and 9 bases from J, with 11 bases between. The CDR3 is CASSAWTGQYF. CDR3 DNA: TGTGCCAGCAGTGCGTGGACGGGGCAGTACTTC.

The rearrangement links TRBV28 to TRBJ2-7; D tentatively reads TRBD1 or TRBD2 (7 bases each). Trimming cost V 6 bases and J 4 bases, with 19 bases left between them. The CDR3 extends over 15 amino acids. Germline CDR1 is MDHEN and CDR2 is SYDVKM. This CDR3 is CASSTTRGGVYEQYF. CDR3 bases: TGTGCCAGCAGCACTACCAGGGGGGGGGTGTACGAGCAGTACTTC.

The gene calls are TRBV9 and TRBJ1-4; 7 bases line up with TRBD1. The CDR3 loop spans 16 amino acids. Trimming at V came to 4 bases and at J to 5 bases, leaving 11 bases not matched to a gene. Germline V gene sequence: CDR1 SGDLS, CDR2 YYNGEE. Here the CDR3 reads CASSREGAGWNEKLFF. Written as DNA, the CDR3 is TGTGCCAGCAGCAGGGAGGGGGCAGGGTGGAATGAAAAACTGTTTTTT. Full variable domain (rest looked up from reference TRBV9 and TRBJ1-4): DSGVTQTPKHLITATGQRVTLRCSPRSGDLSVYWYQQSLDQGLQFLIQYYNGEERAKGNILERFSAQQFPDLHSELNLSSLELGDSALYFCASSREGAGWNEKLFFGSGTQLSVL.

This chain uses TRBV5-1 with TRBJ2-1; D ambiguous. This CDR3 region has 14 residues. CDR1 and CDR2 (germline): SGHRS, YFSETQ. Trimming shortened V by 1 base and J by 2 bases, and 7 bases separated the two germline ends. The CDR3 sequence: CASSLTGTYNEQFF. The CDR3 DNA reads as TGCGCCAGCAGCTTGACGGGCACCTACAATGAGCAGTTCTTC.

In the case of this clonotype: One end of the junction fails to match germline, which may point to a read error. This chain joins TRBV15 and TRBJ2-1; the D gene is possibly TRBD1 (6 bases). The CDR3 is 15 amino acids. The germline V gene encodes CDR1 LNHNV and CDR2 YYDKDF (reference sequence). The CDR3 loop reads CATSRGGRSYNELFF. In DNA, the CDR3 is TGTGCCACCAGCAGAGGGGGGCGCTCCTACAATGAGCTGTTCTTC. The complete variable domain, with remaining parts taken from reference TRBV15 and TRBJ2-1, reads DAMVIQNPRYQVTQFGKPVTLSCSQTLNHNVMYWYQQKSSQAPKLLFHYYDKDFNNEADTPDNFQSRRPNTSFCFLDIRSPGLGDTAMYLCATSRGGRSYNELFFGPGTRLTVL.

The genes are TRBV4-3 and TRBJ1-6; a weak D match, TRBD1 (5 bases). CDR3 length equals 16 residues. V lost 0 bases to trimming and J lost 4 bases, with 10 bases between them. CDR1 LGHNA and CDR2 YSLEER come from the germline V gene. Here the CDR3 DNA reads TGCGCCAGCAGCCAAGAGAGCAGGGCTTATAATTCACCCCTCCACTTT. It yields the protein CASSQESRAYNSPLHF.

This clonotype was counted ten times or more. CDR3 bases: TGCGCCAGCAGCCCCCCCCCGTCCGGGACAGGGGTAGATGGCTACACCTTC. As protein: CASSPPPSGTGVDGYTF. The chain joins TRBV5-1 to TRBJ1-2; 10 bases align to TRBD1. Germline lookup yields CDR1 SGHRS and CDR2 YFSETQ. The CDR3 sequence is 17 residues long. V lost 4 bases, J lost 6 bases, and 15 bases stayed unmatched. The full variable domain, in which reference TRBV5-1 and TRBJ1-2 provide the parts outside the CDR3, is KAGVTQTPRYLIKTRGQQVTLSCSPISGHRSVSWYQQTPGQGLQFLFEYFSETQRNKGNFPGRFSGRQFSNSRSEMNVSTLELGDSALYLCASSPPPSGTGVDGYTFGSGTRLTVV.